This T cell receptor (beta chain) was obtained from a study of blood T cell repertoires in COVID-19 (TCRdb year 2020). For the wider study: Collaborator samples came from the United States, Italy and Spain and covered acute and convalescent phases of COVID-19. A de-identified subject ID, COVID-19 status, age in years and sex were almost always included in the sample metadata. Subjects who had been exposed to COVID-19, were actively infected with it, or had recovered from it provided the deeply sampled blood TCRbeta repertoires that made up the dataset. A freely available public database, intended as a resource for researchers studying the immune response to SARS-CoV-2, is where the repertoires were released. The material from the prospective study consisted of cDNA or gDNA derived from T cells, B-cell-depleted T cells, or PBMCs. Samples came from the ongoing ImmuneRACE study (first 160 participants) plus 1,254 subjects from 6 global collaborators. Where HLA class I and class II types were available, the types were taken from metadata supplied by the sample provider, not from assay-based typing. Here is what the overall study found, with its caveats: The quantity of clinical and demographic metadata differed by source and by participant and was supplied without curation.

This clone appeared once. Its cognate antigen has yet to be identified. One base away there is no much larger clone; base qualities are not given. The immunoSEQ Assay, a bias-controlled multiplex PCR, was used to amplify TCRbeta CDR3 regions from genomic DNA. Processing in the source paper ran as follows. The number of nucleated cells in each sample was estimated from the amplification of reference gene primers within the assay. Sequence reads were collapsed and filtered to measure the absolute abundance of every unique TCRbeta CDR3 rearrangement. For each sample, productive Simpson clonality was calculated as the square root of Simpson's diversity index over productive rearrangements. What TCRdb holds here is the immuneACCESS table cut down to in-frame rearrangements. Part of the clones is not present; checked against another copy, under half of the missing clones reflect an unresolved V gene, and the others are unexplained. From that table come the V and J calls and clone size; the DNA was used to work out D and trimming. The sample table records some 62,000 clones; 88% of these occur just once. The ten largest clones capture around 4.5% of the sample.

From V the trimming removes 1 base and from J it removes 5 bases, while the gene matches leave 5 bases of the junction unaccounted for. Including the terminal cysteine and phenylalanine, the CDR3 comprises 15 residues. The only DNA kept is the CDR3, 45 bases in frame from the first base. Based on the germline V gene, the CDR1 and CDR2 sequences are KGHSH and LQKENI. Whole blood was collected in K2EDTA tubes by collaborating institutions according to the institutions' own protocols. For TCRbeta analysis, collaborator samples were shipped as frozen whole blood, as isolated PBMCs, or as DNA extracted from either sample type.

The material sequenced was peripheral blood. This receptor was obtained from a human donor in a cohort sampled during active COVID-19. Recombination connected TRBV18 to TRBJ1-5; TRBD1 fits 7 bases in the junction. The nucleotide sequence reads as follows: TGTGCCAGCTCACCACAGAGGGGGCCGGATCAGCCCCAGCATTTT. This yields the protein CASSPQRGPDQPQHF.